These 20 T cell receptor beta chains originate from one sample sequenced in a study of beta chain features in type 1 diabetes. Expressed TCRB transcripts were sequenced after all isolated RNA was converted to cDNA. Sequencing used immunoSEQ multiplex PCR; TCRdb keeps in-frame clones, though not all of them. The sample lists roughly 500,000 clones; roughly an eighth were seen once. Sequences were obtained from naive CD4+ T cells from blood. The receptors originated from a woman younger than 35 in good health.

The gene calls are TRBV30 and TRBJ2-2; D is uncertain. The length of the CDR3 is 14 residues. V was cut by 2 bases and J by 6 bases, with 13 bases left in between. The germline V gene has CDR1 GTSNPN and CDR2 SVGIG (reference sequence). CDR3 sequence reads: CAWSPPPVAGELFF. CDR3 DNA sequence: TGTGCCTGGAGTCCCCCGCCCGTCGCCGGGGAGCTGTTTTTT.

This clone was recorded a few times. The chain employs TRBV2 and TRBJ1-1, with a tentative D call TRBD1 (6 bases). There are 17 residues in the CDR3. The V end was cut by 0 bases, the J end by 3 bases, with 17 bases between. Per the germline V gene, CDR1 is SNHLY and CDR2 is FYNNEI. The CDR3 region has the DNA TGTGCCAGCAGTGAAGCGCTTCGGGGGGCGCAGGACACTGAAGCTTTCTTT. Its translation: CASSEALRGAQDTEAFF.

The chain has TRBV29-1 and TRBJ1-2; possible D gene TRBD1, 6 bases. V lost 5 bases and J lost 0, with 13 bases in between. Looked up from germline, CDR1 is SQVTM and CDR2 is ANQGSEA. This CDR3 contains 14 residues. The CDR3 reads CSVLQGLANYGYTF. In DNA, the CDR3 is TGCAGCGTTTTACAGGGTTTAGCTAACTATGGCTACACCTTC.

This clone has more than one count but fewer than ten. The chain is built from TRBV9 and TRBJ1-3; weak D call: TRBD1 (6 bases). Germline V lookup: CDR1 SGDLS, CDR2 YYNGEE. The V and J ends lost 4 bases and 8 bases respectively, with 19 bases between them. This CDR3 has 15 residues. The CDR3 nucleotides read TGTGCCAGCAGCTGGACAGTTGGGGGAACGGACACCATATATTTT. This translates into CASSWTVGGTDTIYF.

Only a few counts were recorded for this clone. V is TRBV7-9 and J is TRBJ1-5, with TRBD1 matching over 7 bases. The length of the CDR3 is 16 residues. Germline assignment: CDR1 SEHNR and CDR2 FQNEAQ (reference sequence). The V segment lost 1 base and the J segment 8 bases; nucleotides outside the gene matches: 11. The CDR3 nucleotides are TGTGCCAGCAGCTTAGGTAACTACAGGGGTCAAGAGCCCCAGCATTTT. This gives the protein CASSLGNYRGQEPQHF.

This chain joins TRBV5-6 and TRBJ1-2; D remains ambiguous. V was pared by 1 base and J by 2 bases, with 12 bases between. The CDR3 extends over 15 amino acids. Looked up from germline, CDR1 is SGHDT and CDR2 is YYEEEE. The CDR3 DNA reads TGTGCCAGCAGCTTGTACATCTGGCAGAACTATGGCTACACCTTC. Protein product: CASSLYIWQNYGYTF.

This sequence joins TRBV13 and TRBJ1-3, with TRBD1 identical over 9 bases. This CDR3 region has 16 residues. V shed 5 bases, J shed 0 bases, and the junction held 5 bases outside the gene matches. The germline V gene has CDR1 PRHDT and CDR2 FYEKMQ (reference sequence). The CDR3 sequence: CASSHRGPHSGNTIYF. The CDR3 DNA is TGTGCCAGCAGCCACAGGGGGCCCCACTCTGGAAACACCATATATTTT.

The rearrangement links TRBV27 to TRBJ2-6; 7 bases are a match to TRBD2. The germline V gene encodes CDR1 MNHEY and CDR2 SMNVEV (reference sequence). This CDR3 region has 16 residues. Losses at the gene ends were 5 bases for V and 1 base for J; bases not matched to a gene: 5. The CDR3 loop is CASSRPGGSGANVLTF. CDR3 coding DNA: TGTGCCAGCAGTCGGCCCGGGGGGTCTGGGGCCAACGTCCTGACTTTC.

The chain combines TRBV30 with TRBJ1-3, with 8 bases that match TRBD1. V dropped 1 base and J dropped 0; count of bases not matched to a gene: 8. There are 17 residues in the CDR3. Germline V gene lookup returns CDR1 GTSNPN and CDR2 SVGIG (reference sequence). CDR3: CAWSGPGQAFSGNTIYF. CDR3 nucleotides: TGTGCCTGGAGTGGGCCGGGACAGGCGTTCTCTGGAAACACCATATATTTT. Based on the CDR3 plus reference TRBV30 and TRBJ1-3, the full variable domain is SQTIHQWPATLVQPVGSPLSLECTVEGTSNPNLYWYRQAAGRGLQLLFYSVGIGQISSEVPQNLSASRPQDRQFILSSKKLLLSDSGFYLCAWSGPGQAFSGNTIYFGEGSWLTVV.

This clone has a single count. The chain recombines TRBV18 with TRBJ2-2; D is unresolved. Between the trimmed V and J ends, which lost 3 bases and 7 bases, there was a span of 9 bases. There are 13 residues in the CDR3. Germline-derived CDR1 and CDR2 are KGHSH and LQKENI. Written as DNA, the CDR3 is TGTGCCAGCTCACCTTCATGGGACGGGGAGCTGTTTTTT. It encodes CASSPSWDGELFF.

Comments on this clone: Other DNA sequences within the sample encode an identical CDR3. The chain couples TRBV29-1 to TRBJ1-2; 8 bases agree with TRBD1. The CDR3 length is 12 residues. Germline CDR1 SQVTM, CDR2 ANQGSEA. V was clipped by 5 bases and J by 4 bases; unmatched bases: 3. The CDR3 coding sequence is TGCAGCGTTAACACAGGGGGCTATGGCTACACCTTC. Translation gives CSVNTGGYGYTF.

The gene calls are TRBV2 and TRBJ1-2, with 8 positions matching TRBD1. The CDR3 is 13 residues long. The germline gives CDR1 SNHLY, CDR2 FYNNEI. V lost 6 bases, J lost 8 bases, and 8 bases stayed unmatched. In DNA, the CDR3 is TGTGCCAGCAGGCGGACAGGGATTCGCGGCTACACCTTC. This encodes CASRRTGIRGYTF.

The table lists this clone with a few counts. The genes are TRBV6-1 and TRBJ2-3; TRBD2 matches at 7 bases. The ends lost 3 bases at V and 1 base at J; junction bases unmatched: 4. The CDR3 spans 15 residues. Germline CDR1 MNHNS, CDR2 SASEGT. Written as DNA, the CDR3 is TGTGCCAGCAGTGAGATGGCGGGGGGCACAGATACGCAGTATTTT. Translating it yields CASSEMAGGTDTQYF.

There are a few counts of this clone. The rearrangement uses TRBV4-3 and TRBJ2-6; possible D gene TRBD2, 5 bases. The CDR3 consists of 16 residues. In germline, CDR1 is LGHNA, CDR2 YSLEER. V was clipped by 4 bases and J by 0 bases, with 10 bases between them. The CDR3 loop is CASSPGLSSGANVLTF. The CDR3 DNA reads as TGCGCCAGCAGCCCAGGACTGAGCTCTGGGGCCAACGTCCTGACTTTC.

This clone turned up a few times. This chain links TRBV5-1 with TRBJ2-7; 7 bases are shared with TRBD1. With 4 bases clipped from V and 0 bases from J, the junction kept 7 bases outside the gene matches. Germline-derived CDR1 and CDR2 are SGHRS and YFSETQ. The CDR3 has 15 amino acids. The CDR3 nucleotides read TGCGCCAGCAGCAATACCGGGACAGCCTCCTACGAGCAGTACTTC. Residues: CASSNTGTASYEQYF.

The chain joins TRBV28 to TRBJ2-1, with 8 bases lining up with TRBD1. V was clipped by 3 bases and J by 7 bases; unmatched bases: 8. CDR1 and CDR2 from the germline V gene are MDHEN and SYDVKM. The CDR3 has 15 amino acids. The CDR3 loop is CASSFGRQGANEQFF. Here the CDR3 DNA reads TGTGCCAGCAGTTTTGGGCGGCAGGGGGCGAATGAGCAGTTCTTC.

The chain's CDR3 is CASRSAGALEFF. CDR3 nucleotide sequence: TGTGCCAGCAGGTCCGCCGGCGCCCTGGAGTTCTTC. The rearrangement joins TRBV6-6 to TRBJ2-1; D is uncertain. Germline-derived CDR1 and CDR2 are MNHNY and SVGAGI (reference sequence). V dropped 6 bases and J dropped 14 bases, with 17 bases sitting between them. The CDR3 consists of 12 residues.

The table lists this clone with a few counts. The V call is TRBV6-5, the J call TRBJ2-5; D is unclear. From germline, CDR1 is MNHEY and CDR2 SVGAGI. The CDR3 runs 16 residues. V dropped 0 bases and J dropped 5 bases, with 16 bases sitting between them. The DNA of the CDR3 is TGTGCCAGCAGTTACTCAATTGGGCTACCAAGGGAGACCCAGTACTTC. Its protein product is CASSYSIGLPRETQYF.

This clone was seen only a few times. The chain is built from TRBV29-1 and TRBJ2-3; 15 nucleotides match TRBD2. Germline-derived CDR1 and CDR2 are SQVTM and ANQGSEA. The J segment lost 2 bases and the V segment lost 7 bases, leaving 1 base of the junction unmatched. The CDR3 is made up of 14 amino acids. CDR3 residues: CSGTSGRATDTQYF. The CDR3 nucleotides are TGCAGCGGGACTAGCGGGAGGGCCACAGATACGCAGTATTTT.

This clone appeared a few times. V is TRBV29-1 and J is TRBJ2-3, with TRBD2 matching over 10 bases. There are 13 residues in the CDR3. Trimming cost V 6 bases and J 3 bases; bases outside gene matches: 3. Germline CDR1 is SQVTM and CDR2 is ANQGSEA. CDR3 residues: CSVRAGGTDTQYF. CDR3 sequence (DNA): TGCAGCGTCCGAGCGGGAGGGACAGATACGCAGTATTTT.